This T cell receptor (beta chain) was profiled in a study of cytomegalovirus exposure and HLA in healthy donors. General observations from the study: Specificity for CMV antigens was confirmed in vitro for a few of the CMV-associated chains.

This clone was counted between two and nine times. Its antigen is undetermined. The PCR had 60 Vbeta and 13 Jbeta primers. Using immunoSEQ multiplex PCR, the repertoire was profiled, and TCRdb retains in-frame clones only, with some absent. The table lists approximately 190,000 clones, approximately 11% of them singletons. V shed 1 base, J shed 5 bases, and the junction held 6 bases outside the gene matches. The CDR3 is made up of 15 amino acids. Looked up from germline, CDR1 is SSHAT and CDR2 is FNYEAQ (reference sequence). The specimen was PBMCs. The chain carries TRBV7-7 and TRBJ2-5, with TRBD1 identical over 8 bases. This sequence originates from a man in his fifties in good health and CMV-seropositive. CDR3 loop: CASSLDRTGLETQYF. CDR3 nucleotides: TGTGCCAGCAGCTTAGACCGGACAGGGTTGGAGACCCAGTACTTC.